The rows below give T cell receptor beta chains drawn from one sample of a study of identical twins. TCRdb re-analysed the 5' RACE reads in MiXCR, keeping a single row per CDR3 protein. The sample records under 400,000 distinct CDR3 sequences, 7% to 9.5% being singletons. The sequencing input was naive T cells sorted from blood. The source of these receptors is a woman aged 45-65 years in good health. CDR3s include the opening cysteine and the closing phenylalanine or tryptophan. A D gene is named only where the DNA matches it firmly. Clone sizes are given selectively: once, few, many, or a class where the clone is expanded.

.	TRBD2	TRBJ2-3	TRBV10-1	CASSPTSGPNTQYF	TGCGCCAGCTCCCCTACTAGCGGACCGAATACGCAGTATTTT
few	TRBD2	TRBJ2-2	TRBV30	CARSGRWDTGELFF	TGTGCCAGAAGCGGGAGATGGGACACCGGGGAGCTGTTTTTT
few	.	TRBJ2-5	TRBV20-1	CSASFGSGRRTQYF	TGCAGTGCTAGTTTTGGGAGCGGGCGGAGGACCCAGTACTTC
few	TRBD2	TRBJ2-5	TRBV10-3	CAVSGREETQYF	TGTGCCGTTAGCGGGAGGGAAGAGACCCAGTACTTC
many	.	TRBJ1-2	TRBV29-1	CSGGPEAAGYTF	TGCAGCGGAGGACCCGAGGCTGCTGGCTACACCTTC
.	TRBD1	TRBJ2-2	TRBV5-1	CASSTRDRGTGELFF	TGCGCCAGCAGCACTCGGGACAGGGGCACCGGGGAGCTGTTTTTT
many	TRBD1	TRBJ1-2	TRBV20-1	CSVDRGLRYGYTF	TGCAGTGTCGACAGGGGGCTCCGCTATGGCTACACCTTC
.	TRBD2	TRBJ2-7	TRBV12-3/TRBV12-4	CASSEGTSVRTYF	TGTGCCAGCAGTGAAGGGACTAGCGTGAGGACCTACTTC
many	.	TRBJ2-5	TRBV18	CASSQELDPETQYF	TGTGCCAGCTCACAGGAACTAGACCCGGAGACCCAGTACTTC
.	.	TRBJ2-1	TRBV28	CASNVQGYNEQFF	TGTGCCAGCAACGTACAGGGTTACAATGAGCAGTTCTTC
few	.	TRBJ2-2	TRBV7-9	CASGAENTGELFF	TGTGCCAGTGGGGCAGAGAACACCGGGGAGCTGTTTTTT
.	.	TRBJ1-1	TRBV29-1	CSVLRENTEAFF	TGCAGCGTCCTGAGGGAGAACACTGAAGCTTTCTTT
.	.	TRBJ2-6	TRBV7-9	CASSQGQPPNVLTF	TGTGCCAGCAGCCAGGGGCAGCCTCCGAACGTCCTGACTTTC
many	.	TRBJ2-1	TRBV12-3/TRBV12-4	CASSLISGSYNEQFF	TGTGCCAGCAGTTTAATAAGCGGCTCCTACAATGAGCAGTTCTTC
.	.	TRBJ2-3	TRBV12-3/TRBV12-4	CASSLPGTTDTQYF	TGTGCCAGCAGTTTACCAGGGACCACAGATACGCAGTATTTT
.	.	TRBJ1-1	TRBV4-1	CASSQTSEAFF	TGCGCCAGCAGCCAAACATCTGAAGCTTTCTTT
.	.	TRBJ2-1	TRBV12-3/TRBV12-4	CASSLRPNLYNEQFF	TGTGCCAGCAGTTTAAGGCCCAACTTATACAATGAGCAGTTCTTC
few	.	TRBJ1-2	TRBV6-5	CASSYVAGTSGYTF	TGTGCCAGCAGTTATGTGGCAGGGACTTCTGGCTACACCTTC
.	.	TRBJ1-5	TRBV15	CATSREGYQPQHF	TGTGCCACCAGCAGAGAGGGGTATCAGCCCCAGCATTTT
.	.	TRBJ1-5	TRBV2	CASRRGGNQPQHF	TGTGCCAGCAGGAGAGGTGGCAATCAGCCCCAGCATTTT
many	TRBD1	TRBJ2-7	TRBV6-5	CASSYLGTGYEQYF	TGTGCCAGCAGTTACCTCGGGACAGGCTACGAGCAGTACTTC
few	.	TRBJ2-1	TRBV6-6	CASMRGLAASENNEQFF	TGTGCCAGCATGAGGGGGCTAGCGGCCAGCGAAAACAATGAGCAGTTCTTC
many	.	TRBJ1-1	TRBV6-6	CASNPDRTEAFF	TGTGCCAGTAATCCGGACAGAACTGAAGCTTTCTTT
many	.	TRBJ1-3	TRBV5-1	CASSLHGTSGNTIYF	TGCGCCAGCAGCTTGCATGGAACATCTGGAAACACCATATATTTT
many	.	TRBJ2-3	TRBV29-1	CSVENGDTQYF	TGCAGCGTTGAGAATGGCGATACGCAGTATTTT
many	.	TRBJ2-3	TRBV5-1	CASSLEGSWVDTQYF	TGCGCCAGCAGCTTGGAGGGCTCTTGGGTGGATACGCAGTATTTT
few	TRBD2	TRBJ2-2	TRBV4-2	CASRRTSGSVAGELFF	TGTGCCAGCAGACGGACTAGCGGGAGTGTGGCCGGGGAGCTGTTTTTT
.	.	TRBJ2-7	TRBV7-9	CASSSSGVTYEQYF	TGTGCCAGCAGCTCATCGGGCGTCACCTACGAGCAGTACTTC
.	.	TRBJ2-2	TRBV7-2	CASSRPPTTGELFF	TGTGCCAGCAGCCGACCCCCTACTACCGGGGAGCTGTTTTTT
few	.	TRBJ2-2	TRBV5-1	CASSLRTPDAGELFF	TGCGCCAGCAGCTTGAGGACCCCAGATGCCGGGGAGCTGTTTTTT
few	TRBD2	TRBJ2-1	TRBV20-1	CSASILGGGPYNEQFF	TGCAGTGCTAGTATCCTTGGGGGAGGGCCCTACAATGAGCAGTTCTTC
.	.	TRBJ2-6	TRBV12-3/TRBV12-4	CATTGTHSGANVLTF	TGTGCCACCACAGGGACCCACTCTGGGGCCAACGTCCTGACTTTC
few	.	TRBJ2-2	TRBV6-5	CASSYSARDYTGELFF	TGTGCCAGCAGTTACTCAGCCAGGGACTACACCGGGGAGCTGTTTTTT
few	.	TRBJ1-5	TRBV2	CASRRESNQPQHF	TGTGCCAGCAGGCGGGAGAGCAATCAGCCCCAGCATTTT
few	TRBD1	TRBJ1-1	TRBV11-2	CASSPGDRIMNTEAFF	TGTGCCAGCAGCCCAGGGGACAGGATTATGAACACTGAAGCTTTCTTT
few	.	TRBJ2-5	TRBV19	CASSIVHQETQYF	TGTGCCAGTAGTATAGTTCATCAAGAGACCCAGTACTTC
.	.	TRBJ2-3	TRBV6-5	CASSYSPTDTRYF	TGTGCCAGCAGTTACTCGCCCACAGATACGCGGTATTTT